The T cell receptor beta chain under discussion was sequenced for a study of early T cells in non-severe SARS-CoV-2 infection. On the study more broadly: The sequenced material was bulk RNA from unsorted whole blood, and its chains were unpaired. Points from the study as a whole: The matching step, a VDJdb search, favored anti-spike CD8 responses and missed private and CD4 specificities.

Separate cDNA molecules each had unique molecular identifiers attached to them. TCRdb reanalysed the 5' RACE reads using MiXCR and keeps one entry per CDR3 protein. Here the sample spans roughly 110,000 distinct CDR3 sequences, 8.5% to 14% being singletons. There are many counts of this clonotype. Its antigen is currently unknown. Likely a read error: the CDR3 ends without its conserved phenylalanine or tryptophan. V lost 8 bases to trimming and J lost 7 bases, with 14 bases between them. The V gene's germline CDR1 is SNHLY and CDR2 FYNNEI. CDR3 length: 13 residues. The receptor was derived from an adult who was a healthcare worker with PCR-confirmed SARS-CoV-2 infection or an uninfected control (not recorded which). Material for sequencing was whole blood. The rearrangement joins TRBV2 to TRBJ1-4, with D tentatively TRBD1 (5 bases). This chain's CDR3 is CASLQQGGEKLFL. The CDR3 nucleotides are TGTGCCAGCCTTCAGCAGGGAGGTGAAAAACTGTTTCTT.